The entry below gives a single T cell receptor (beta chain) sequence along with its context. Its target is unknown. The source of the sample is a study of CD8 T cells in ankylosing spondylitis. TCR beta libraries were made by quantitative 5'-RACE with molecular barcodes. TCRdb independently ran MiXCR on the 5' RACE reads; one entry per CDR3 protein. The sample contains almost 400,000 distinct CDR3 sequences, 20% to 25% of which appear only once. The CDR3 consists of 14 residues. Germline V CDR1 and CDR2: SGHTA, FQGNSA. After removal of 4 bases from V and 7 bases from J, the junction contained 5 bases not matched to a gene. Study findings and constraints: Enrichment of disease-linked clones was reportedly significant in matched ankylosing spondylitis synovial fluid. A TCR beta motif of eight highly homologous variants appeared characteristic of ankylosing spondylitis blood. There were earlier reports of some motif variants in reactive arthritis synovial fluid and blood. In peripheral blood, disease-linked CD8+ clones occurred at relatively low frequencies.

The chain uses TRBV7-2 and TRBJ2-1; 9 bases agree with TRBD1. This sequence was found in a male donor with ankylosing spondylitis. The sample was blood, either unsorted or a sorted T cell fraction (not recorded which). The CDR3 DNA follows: TGTGCCAGCAGCTCACGGACAGGGGATAATGAGCAGTTCTTC. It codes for CASSSRTGDNEQFF.